The present T cell receptor (beta chain) was sequenced within a study of neurological immune-mediated disorders. General observations from the study: HTLV-1-associated myelopathy had the most TCR clonal expansion, whereas multiple sclerosis had the least (lower than in healthy controls).

The CDR3 loop spans 13 amino acids. From germline, CDR1 is SGHRS and CDR2 YFSETQ. With V trimmed by 0 bases and J by 11 bases, 6 bases remained unmatched. This clonotype was counted many times. Its specificity is not known. From 15-18 subjects, every sequencing run obtained over 180 million TCR-beta sequences. One entry per CDR3 protein results from TCRdb running MiXCR on the 5' RACE reads. Here the sample spans approximately 100,000 distinct CDR3 sequences, 3.5% being singletons. This sequence was found in a woman between 18 and 30 years old with multiple sclerosis. This chain links TRBV5-1 with TRBJ1-1, with 8 bases matching TRBD1. Source material: PBMCs. In DNA form, the CDR3 reads TGCGCCAGCAGCTTGGATACCAGGGGGCTGGCTTTCTTT. Translated: CASSLDTRGLAFF.